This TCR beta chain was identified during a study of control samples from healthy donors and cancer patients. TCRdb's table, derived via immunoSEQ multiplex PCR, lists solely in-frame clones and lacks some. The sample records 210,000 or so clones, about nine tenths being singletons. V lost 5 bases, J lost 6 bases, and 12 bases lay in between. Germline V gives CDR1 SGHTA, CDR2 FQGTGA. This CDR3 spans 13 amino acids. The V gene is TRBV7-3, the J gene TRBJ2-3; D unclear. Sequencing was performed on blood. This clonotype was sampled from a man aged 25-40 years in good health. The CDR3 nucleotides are TGTGCCAGCAGCGCACTCAGGACCGATACGCAGTATTTT. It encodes CASSALRTDTQYF.